A selection of T cell receptor beta chains follows, all from one sample in a study of blood T cell repertoires in COVID-19. Sequencing used immunoSEQ multiplex PCR; TCRdb keeps in-frame clones, though not all of them. The table lists approximately 140,000 clones, around 87% of them singletons. Sequencing input: peripheral blood. The receptor set was obtained from a man aged 65-85 years with active COVID-19. The CDR3 runs from the conserved cysteine through the conserved F or W. Each record gives: V gene, clone size, D gene, J gene, CDR3 protein, CDR3 DNA. A D gene is named only where the DNA matches it firmly. The listing skips clone size in some rows; elsewhere it reads once, few, many or a size class.

>TRBV18|-|TRBD2|TRBJ2-3
CASSLLPSGRVADTQYF
TGTGCCAGCTCACTCCTTCCTAGCGGGAGGGTAGCAGATACGCAGTATTTT
>TRBV10-2|-|-|TRBJ1-4
CASSVGLTNEKLFF
TGCGCCAGCAGTGTTGGACTGACTAATGAAAAACTGTTTTTT
>TRBV27|-|TRBD1|TRBJ2-2
CASRHTDRDTGELFF
TGTGCCAGCAGACATACCGACAGGGACACCGGGGAGCTGTTTTTT
>TRBV24-1|-|-|TRBJ2-2
CATSDPGPTGELFF
TGTGCCACCAGTGATCCCGGTCCGACCGGGGAGCTGTTTTTT
>TRBV3-1/TRBV3-2|-|TRBD2|TRBJ2-3
CASSVRTVKRDKDTQYF
TGTGCCAGCAGCGTGAGGACGGTCAAGCGGGATAAGGATACGCAGTATTTT
>TRBV30|-|-|TRBJ1-1
CAWSVRRDTEAFF
TGTGCCTGGAGTGTACGCAGGGACACTGAAGCTTTCTTT
>TRBV19|-|-|TRBJ2-3
CASNNRQRAKSDTQYF
TGTGCCAGTAACAATAGGCAGCGGGCTAAGTCAGATACGCAGTATTTT
>TRBV6-5|once|TRBD1|TRBJ2-7
CASSRGQTSYEQYF
TGTGCCAGCAGTCGGGGACAGACCTCCTACGAGCAGTACTTC
>TRBV30|-|TRBD2|TRBJ2-6
CAWRRLGGGAHSGANVLTF
TGTGCCTGGAGGCGCCTCGGGGGAGGGGCGCACTCCGGGGCCAACGTCCTGACTTTC
>TRBV24-1|-|-|TRBJ2-3
CATSDFSRVNTDTQYF
TGTGCCACCAGTGATTTCTCCCGGGTCAACACAGATACGCAGTATTTT
>TRBV11-2|-|-|TRBJ2-7
CASSLGGGLYEQYF
TGTGCCAGCAGCTTAGGGGGGGGGCTATACGAGCAGTACTTC
>TRBV7-3|once|TRBD2|TRBJ2-2
CASSPRTSGSQTGELFF
TGTGCCAGCAGCCCTCGGACTAGCGGGAGCCAAACCGGGGAGCTGTTTTTT
>TRBV29-1|-|TRBD2|TRBJ2-5
CSVVPGTSGKYQETQYF
TGCAGCGTTGTCCCCGGGACTAGCGGGAAGTACCAAGAGACCCAGTACTTC
>TRBV7-2|-|TRBD2|TRBJ2-1
CASSATSLNEQFF
TGTGCCAGCAGCGCGACTAGCTTAAATGAGCAGTTCTTC
>TRBV11-2|-|-|TRBJ2-5
CASSLAGVGGTQYF
TGTGCCAGCAGCTTAGCGGGGGTGGGCGGGACCCAGTACTTC
>TRBV4-2|-|-|TRBJ1-5
CASSPEEGGSNQPQHF
TGTGCCAGCAGCCCTGAGGAGGGGGGGAGCAATCAGCCCCAGCATTTT
>TRBV5-1|-|TRBD2|TRBJ2-1
CASSITSGKVEQFF
TGCGCCAGCAGCATTACTAGCGGGAAGGTTGAGCAGTTCTTC
>TRBV6-5|-|TRBD2|TRBJ2-1
CASRLGTSGSHEQFF
TGTGCCAGCAGACTAGGGACTAGCGGGAGCCATGAGCAGTTCTTC
>TRBV6-5|-|TRBD1|TRBJ2-7
CASSFDRGLSYEQYF
TGTGCCAGCAGTTTCGACAGGGGGCTGAGCTACGAGCAGTACTTC
>TRBV9|-|-|TRBJ1-6
CASSVAPGGKESPLHF
TGTGCCAGCAGCGTAGCGCCCGGGGGGAAGGAATCACCCCTCCACTTT
>TRBV2|-|TRBD1|TRBJ1-4
CASSANSGQGGKLFF
TGTGCCAGCAGTGCCAACTCCGGACAGGGGGGAAAACTGTTTTTT
>TRBV18|-|-|TRBJ2-3
CASSPADSRTDTQYF
TGTGCCAGCTCACCAGCCGACTCTAGAACAGATACGCAGTATTTT
>TRBV2|-|TRBD1|TRBJ1-1
CASRGQGALTEAFF
TGTGCCAGCAGGGGACAGGGGGCGCTCACTGAAGCTTTCTTT
>TRBV7-3|-|-|TRBJ2-7
CASSLKNSYEQYF
TGTGCCAGCAGCTTAAAGAACAGCTACGAGCAGTACTTC
>TRBV30|-|TRBD1|TRBJ1-4
CAWSMTGANEKLFF
TGTGCCTGGAGTATGACAGGGGCTAATGAAAAACTGTTTTTT
>TRBV28|-|-|TRBJ1-2
CASSPPTGTRNGYTF
TGTGCCAGCAGTCCGCCCACAGGGACAAGGAATGGCTACACCTTC